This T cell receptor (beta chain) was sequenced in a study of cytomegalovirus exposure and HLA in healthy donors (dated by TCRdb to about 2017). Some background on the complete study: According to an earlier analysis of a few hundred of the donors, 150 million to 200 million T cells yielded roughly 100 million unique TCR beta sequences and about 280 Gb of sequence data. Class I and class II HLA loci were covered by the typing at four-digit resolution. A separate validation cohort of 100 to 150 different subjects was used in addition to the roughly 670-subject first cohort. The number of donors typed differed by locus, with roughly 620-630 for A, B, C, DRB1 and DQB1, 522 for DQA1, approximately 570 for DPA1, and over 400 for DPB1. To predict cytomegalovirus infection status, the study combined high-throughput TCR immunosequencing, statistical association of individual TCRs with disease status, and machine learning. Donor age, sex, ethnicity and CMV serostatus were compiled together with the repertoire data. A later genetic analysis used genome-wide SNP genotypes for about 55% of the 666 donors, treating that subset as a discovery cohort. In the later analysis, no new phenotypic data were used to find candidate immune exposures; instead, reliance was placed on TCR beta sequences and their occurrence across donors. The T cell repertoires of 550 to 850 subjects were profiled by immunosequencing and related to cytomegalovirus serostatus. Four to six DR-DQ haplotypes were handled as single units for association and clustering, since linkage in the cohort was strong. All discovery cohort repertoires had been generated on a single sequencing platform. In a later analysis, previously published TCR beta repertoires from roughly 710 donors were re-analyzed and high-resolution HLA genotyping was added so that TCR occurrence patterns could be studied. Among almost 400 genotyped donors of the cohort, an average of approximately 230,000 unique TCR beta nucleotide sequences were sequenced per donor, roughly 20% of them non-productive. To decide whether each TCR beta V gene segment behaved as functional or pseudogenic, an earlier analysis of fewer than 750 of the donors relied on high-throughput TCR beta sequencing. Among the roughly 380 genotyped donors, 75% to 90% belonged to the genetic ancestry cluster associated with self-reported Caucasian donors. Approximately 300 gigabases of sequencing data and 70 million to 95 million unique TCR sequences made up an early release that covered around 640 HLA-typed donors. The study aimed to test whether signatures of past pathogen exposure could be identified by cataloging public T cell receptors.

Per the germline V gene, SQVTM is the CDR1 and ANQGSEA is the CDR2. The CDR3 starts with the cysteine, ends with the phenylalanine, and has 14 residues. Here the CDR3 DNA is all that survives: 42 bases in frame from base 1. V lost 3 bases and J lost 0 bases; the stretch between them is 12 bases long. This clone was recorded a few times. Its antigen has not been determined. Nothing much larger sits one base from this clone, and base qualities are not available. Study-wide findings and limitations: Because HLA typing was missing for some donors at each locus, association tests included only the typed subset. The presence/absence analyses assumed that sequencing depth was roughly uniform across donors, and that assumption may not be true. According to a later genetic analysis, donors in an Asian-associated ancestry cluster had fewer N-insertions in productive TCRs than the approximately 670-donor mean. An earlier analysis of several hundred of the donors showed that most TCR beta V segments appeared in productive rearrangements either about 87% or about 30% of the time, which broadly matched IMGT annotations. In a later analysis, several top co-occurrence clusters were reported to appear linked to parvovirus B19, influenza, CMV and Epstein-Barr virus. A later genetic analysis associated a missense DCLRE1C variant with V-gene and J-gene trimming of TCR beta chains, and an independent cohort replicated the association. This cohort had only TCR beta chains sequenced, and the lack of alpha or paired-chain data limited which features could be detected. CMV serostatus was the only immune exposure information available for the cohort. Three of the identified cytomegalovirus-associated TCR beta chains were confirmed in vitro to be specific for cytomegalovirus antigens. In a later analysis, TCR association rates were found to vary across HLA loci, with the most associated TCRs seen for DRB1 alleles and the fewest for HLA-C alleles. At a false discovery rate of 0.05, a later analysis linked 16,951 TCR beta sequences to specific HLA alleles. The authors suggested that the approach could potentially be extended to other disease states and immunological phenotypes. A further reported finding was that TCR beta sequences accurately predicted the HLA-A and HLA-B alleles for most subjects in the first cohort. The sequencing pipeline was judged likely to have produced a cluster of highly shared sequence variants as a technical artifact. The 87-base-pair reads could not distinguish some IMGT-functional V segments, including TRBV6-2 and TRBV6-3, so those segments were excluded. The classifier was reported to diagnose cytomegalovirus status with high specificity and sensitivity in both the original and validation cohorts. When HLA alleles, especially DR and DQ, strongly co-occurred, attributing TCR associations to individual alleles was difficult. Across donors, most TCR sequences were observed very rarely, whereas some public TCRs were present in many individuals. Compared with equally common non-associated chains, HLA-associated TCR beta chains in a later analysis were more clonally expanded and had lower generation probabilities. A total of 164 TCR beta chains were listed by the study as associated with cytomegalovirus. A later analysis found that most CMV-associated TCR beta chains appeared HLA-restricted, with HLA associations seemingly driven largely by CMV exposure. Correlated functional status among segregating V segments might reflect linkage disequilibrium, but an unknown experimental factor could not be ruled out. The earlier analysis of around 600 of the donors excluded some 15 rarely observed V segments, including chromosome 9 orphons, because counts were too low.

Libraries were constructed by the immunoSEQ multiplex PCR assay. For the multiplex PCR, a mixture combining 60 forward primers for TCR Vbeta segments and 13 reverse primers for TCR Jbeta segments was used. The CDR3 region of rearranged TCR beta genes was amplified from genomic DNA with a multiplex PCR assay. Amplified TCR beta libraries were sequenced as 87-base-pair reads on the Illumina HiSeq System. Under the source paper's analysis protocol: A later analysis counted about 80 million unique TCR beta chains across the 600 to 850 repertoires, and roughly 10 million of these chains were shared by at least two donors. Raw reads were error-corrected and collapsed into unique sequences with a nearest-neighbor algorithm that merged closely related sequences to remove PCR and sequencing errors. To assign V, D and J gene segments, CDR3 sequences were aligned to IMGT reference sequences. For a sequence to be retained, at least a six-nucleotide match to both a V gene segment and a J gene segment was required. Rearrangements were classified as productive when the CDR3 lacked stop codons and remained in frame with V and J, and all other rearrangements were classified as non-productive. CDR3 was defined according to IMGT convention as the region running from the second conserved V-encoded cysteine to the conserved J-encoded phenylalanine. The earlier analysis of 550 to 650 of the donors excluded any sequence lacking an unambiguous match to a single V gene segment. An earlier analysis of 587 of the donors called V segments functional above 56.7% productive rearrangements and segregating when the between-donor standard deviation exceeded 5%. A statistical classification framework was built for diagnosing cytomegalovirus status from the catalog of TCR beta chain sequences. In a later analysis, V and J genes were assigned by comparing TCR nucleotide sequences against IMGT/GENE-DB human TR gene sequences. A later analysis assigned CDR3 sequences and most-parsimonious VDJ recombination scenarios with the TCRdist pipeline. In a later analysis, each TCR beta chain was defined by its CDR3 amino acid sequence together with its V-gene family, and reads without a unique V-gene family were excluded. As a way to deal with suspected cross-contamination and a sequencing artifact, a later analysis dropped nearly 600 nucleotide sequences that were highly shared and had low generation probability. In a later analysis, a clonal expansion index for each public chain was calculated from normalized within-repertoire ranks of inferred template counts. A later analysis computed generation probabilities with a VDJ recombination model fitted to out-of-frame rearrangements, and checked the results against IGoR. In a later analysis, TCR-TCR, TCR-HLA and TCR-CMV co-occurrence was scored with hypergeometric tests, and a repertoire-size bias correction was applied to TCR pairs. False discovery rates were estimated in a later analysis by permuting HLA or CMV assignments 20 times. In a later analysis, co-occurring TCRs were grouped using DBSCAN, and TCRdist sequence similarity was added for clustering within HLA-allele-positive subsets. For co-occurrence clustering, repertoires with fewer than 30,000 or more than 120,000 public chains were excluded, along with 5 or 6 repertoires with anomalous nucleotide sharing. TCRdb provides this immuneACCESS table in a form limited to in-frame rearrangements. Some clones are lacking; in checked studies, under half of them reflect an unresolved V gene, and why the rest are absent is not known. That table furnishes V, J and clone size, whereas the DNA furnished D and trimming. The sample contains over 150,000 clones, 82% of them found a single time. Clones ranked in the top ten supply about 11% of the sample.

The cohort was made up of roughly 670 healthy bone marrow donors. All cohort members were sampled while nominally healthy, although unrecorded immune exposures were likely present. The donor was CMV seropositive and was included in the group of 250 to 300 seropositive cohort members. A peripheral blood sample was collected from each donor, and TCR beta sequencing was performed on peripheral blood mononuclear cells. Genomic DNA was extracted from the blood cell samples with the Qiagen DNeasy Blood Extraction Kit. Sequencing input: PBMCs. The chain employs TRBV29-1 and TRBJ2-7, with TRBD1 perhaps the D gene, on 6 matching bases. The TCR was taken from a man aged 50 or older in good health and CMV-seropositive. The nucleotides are TGCAGCGTTGAGTTGAGGGGGAACTCCTACGAGCAGTACTTC. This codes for CSVELRGNSYEQYF.